The 32 T cell receptor beta chains presented below share a single source sample, sequenced in a study of identical twins. MiXCR was run by TCRdb on the 5' RACE reads, yielding one entry per CDR3 protein. The data hold approximately 500,000 distinct CDR3 sequences, with 20% to 25% observed a single time. The data also belong to a second study, concerning T cells expressing NK-cell markers.

Sequenced material: CD4+ T cells sorted from blood. All receptors come from a woman aged 18-29 years in good health.

This rearrangement joins TRBV9 to TRBJ2-1; 11 nucleotides match TRBD2. Germline trimming cut 0 bases from V and 4 bases from J; bases unmatched to any gene: 6. This CDR3 contains 17 residues. Germline-derived CDR1 and CDR2 are SGDLS and YYNGEE. CDR3 residues: CASSVGTTSGAYNEQFF. In nucleotides, the CDR3 is TGTGCCAGCAGCGTAGGGACGACTAGCGGGGCATACAATGAGCAGTTCTTC.

The rearrangement links TRBV20-1 to TRBJ2-7; weak D call: TRBD2 (6 bases). This CDR3 spans 13 amino acids. The germline V gene encodes CDR1 DFQATT and CDR2 SNEGSKA (reference sequence). Trimming took off 5 bases at V and 2 bases at J, with 13 bases between the two ends. CDR3 nucleotide sequence: TGCAGTGCTTCCGGCTCGGGAGCCTACGAGCAGTACTTC. This codes for CSASGSGAYEQYF.

The J gene is TRBJ1-1, the V gene TRBV20-1; D not resolved. The CDR3 loop spans 13 amino acids. CDR1 DFQATT and CDR2 SNEGSKA come from the germline V gene (reference sequence). V was trimmed by 3 bases and J by 1 base, leaving 9 bases between them. CDR3: CSARGGWNTEAFF. CDR3 nucleotide sequence: TGCAGTGCTAGGGGAGGGTGGAACACTGAAGCTTTCTTT.

The table lists this clonotype with a few counts. This CDR3 reads CASSSDEVLYEQYF. The CDR3 region has the DNA TGTGCCAGCAGTTCTGACGAGGTCCTCTACGAGCAGTACTTC. V gene TRBV7-9 combines with J gene TRBJ2-7; D is uncertain. V was shortened by 6 bases and J by 3 bases, with 15 bases between the two germline ends. The germline V gene has CDR1 SEHNR and CDR2 FQNEAQ (reference sequence). The CDR3 sequence is 14 residues long.

The chain joins TRBV14 to TRBJ1-1; the match to TRBD1 covers 7 bases. The ends lost 1 base at V and 1 base at J; junction bases unmatched: 3. CDR1 and CDR2 (germline): SGHDN, FVKESK. The CDR3 contains 15 residues. The CDR3 loop reads CASSQVGGPNTEAFF. In DNA, the CDR3 is TGTGCCAGCAGCCAAGTAGGGGGCCCGAACACTGAAGCTTTCTTT.

This clonotype has only a few counts. This rearrangement joins TRBV20-1 to TRBJ1-5; possibly TRBD1 for D (5 bases). Trimming cost V 6 bases and J 4 bases, with 10 bases left between them. From germline, CDR1 is DFQATT and CDR2 SNEGSKA (reference sequence). The CDR3 runs 12 residues. CDR3 protein: CSASWGNQPQHF. The CDR3 DNA sequence: TGCAGTGCCTCCTGGGGGAATCAGCCCCAGCATTTT.

The rearrangement uses TRBV2 and TRBJ2-5, with 9 bases that match TRBD2. This CDR3 is 15 amino acids long. Germline CDR1 reads SNHLY; CDR2 reads FYNNEI. Germline trimming cut 6 bases from V and 5 bases from J; bases unmatched to any gene: 10. The CDR3, as DNA: TGTGCCAGCAGCGCCGGGCGGGGGGGCGTGGAGACCCAGTACTTC. Encoded protein: CASSAGRGGVETQYF.

This rearrangement joins TRBV9 to TRBJ2-6; 11 nucleotides align to TRBD2. The CDR3 runs to 18 residues. V shed 0 bases and J 2 bases; nucleotides not matched to a gene: 4. The germline gives CDR1 SGDLS, CDR2 YYNGEE. The CDR3: CASSVAPSGGTGANVLTF. The CDR3 coding sequence is TGTGCCAGCAGCGTAGCCCCTAGCGGGGGGACTGGGGCCAACGTCCTGACTTTC.

The chain combines TRBV10-3 with TRBJ2-5, with D tentatively TRBD2 (6 bases). Germline-derived CDR1 and CDR2 are ENHRY and SYGVKD. V was shortened by 9 bases and J by 5 bases, with 16 bases between the two germline ends. The CDR3 is 13 amino acids. The CDR3 loop reads CAIAAGGQETQYF. CDR3 in DNA: TGTGCCATAGCCGCCGGAGGGCAGGAGACCCAGTACTTC.

This clonotype was seen a few times. The J gene is TRBJ2-7, the V gene TRBV7-2, with 10 bases fitting TRBD1. With V trimmed by 4 bases and J by 5 bases, 5 bases remained unmatched. Germline V gene sequence: CDR1 SGHTA, CDR2 FQGNSA. This CDR3 contains 14 residues. The CDR3 DNA sequence: TGTGCCAGCAGCTCTAGGGACAGGGGAAACGAGCAGTACTTC. It specifies CASSSRDRGNEQYF. The variable domain in full, with the rest retrieved from reference TRBV7-2 and TRBJ2-7, is GAGVSQSPSNKVTEKGKDVELRCDPISGHTALYWYRQSLGQGLEFLIYFQGNSAPDKSGLPSDRFSAERTGGSVSTLTIQRTQQEDSAVYLCASSSRDRGNEQYFGPGTRLTVT.

The CDR3 DNA reads TGTGCTAGTGGTTTGCTGCAGGGAAACACCGGGGAGCTGTTTTTT. Translation: CASGLLQGNTGELFF. J is TRBJ2-2 and V is TRBV12-5; D perhaps matches TRBD1 (5 bases). The CDR3 covers 15 residues. Germline CDR1 reads LGHNT; CDR2 reads FRNRAP. Trimming stripped 2 bases from V and 2 bases from J, with 9 bases between. The full variable domain, completed using reference TRBV12-5 and TRBJ2-2, is DARVTQTPRHKVTEMGQEVTMRCQPILGHNTVFWYRQTMMQGLELLAYFRNRAPLDDSGMPKDRFSAEMPDATLATLKIQPSEPRDSAVYFCASGLLQGNTGELFFGEGSRLTVL.

The chain is built from TRBV6-1 and TRBJ2-7; 10 nucleotides agree with TRBD2. With 6 bases clipped from V and 6 bases from J, the junction kept 11 bases outside the gene matches. CDR3 length equals 15 residues. Per germline, CDR1 MNHNS and CDR2 SASEGT. CDR3 loop: CASRFGTSDPTEQYF. The CDR3 coding sequence is TGTGCCAGCAGATTCGGGACTAGCGACCCGACCGAGCAGTACTTC.

V is TRBV10-3 and J is TRBJ2-7, with 8 bases identical to TRBD1. Trimming removed 3 bases from V and 5 bases from J; junction bases left unmatched: 6. The CDR3 runs to 14 residues. Germline-derived CDR1 and CDR2 are ENHRY and SYGVKD. The CDR3 bases are TGTGCCATCAGTGACCGGACAGGGACAAACGAGCAGTACTTC. This encodes CAISDRTGTNEQYF.

This clonotype appeared a few times. The chain employs TRBV29-1 and TRBJ2-3; either TRBD1 or TRBD2 may supply D (6 bases each). CDR3 size: 13 residues. Germline CDR1 reads SQVTM; CDR2 reads ANQGSEA. V dropped 8 bases and J dropped 1 base, with 13 bases sitting between them. The CDR3 coding sequence is TGCAGCTCATCGGGGGCGGGCACAGATACGCAGTATTTT. Protein product: CSSSGAGTDTQYF.

The CDR3 loop is CSAPPRGLWGTDTQYF. The CDR3 DNA follows: TGCAGTGCTCCACCTCGGGGGCTGTGGGGCACAGATACGCAGTATTTT. The chain links TRBV20-1 to TRBJ2-3; the D call may be TRBD1 or TRBD2 (6 bases each). In germline, CDR1 is DFQATT, CDR2 SNEGSKA (reference sequence). This CDR3 has 16 amino acids. The V end was cut by 5 bases, the J end by 1 base, with 19 bases between.

This clonotype was detected a few times. This chain uses TRBV20-1 with TRBJ2-7; TRBD1 aligns across 7 bases. Germline loops: CDR1 DFQATT, CDR2 SNEGSKA (reference sequence). Losses at the gene ends were 3 bases for V and 4 bases for J; bases not matched to a gene: 9. This CDR3 is built from 14 residues. The CDR3 sequence is CSARVPGQPYEQYF. The CDR3 region has the DNA TGCAGTGCTAGGGTGCCGGGACAGCCTTACGAGCAGTACTTC.

This sequence joins TRBV6-1 and TRBJ2-1, with 12 bases that match TRBD2. This CDR3 spans 15 amino acids. The V gene's germline CDR1 is MNHNS and CDR2 SASEGT. V shed 6 bases, J shed 4 bases, and the junction held 4 bases outside the gene matches. CDR3 loop: CASRPGTSGYNEQFF. DNA for the CDR3: TGTGCCAGCAGACCCGGGACTAGCGGGTACAATGAGCAGTTCTTC.

This chain joins TRBV12-3 or TRBV12-4 and TRBJ2-1, with D maybe TRBD2 (5 bases). V lost 1 base and J lost 0, with 13 bases in between. The CDR3 sequence is 17 residues long. CDR3 in DNA: TGTGCCAGCAGTTTAGAGCGGACCCAGAGCTCCTACAATGAGCAGTTCTTC. It translates to CASSLERTQSSYNEQFF.

This chain joins TRBV5-1 and TRBJ2-5; the D gene is possibly TRBD2 (6 bases). CDR3 length: 13 amino acids. Germline lookup yields CDR1 SGHRS and CDR2 YFSETQ. V lost 1 base to trimming and J lost 3 bases, with 7 bases between them. For the CDR3, the DNA is TGCGCCAGCAGCTTGAGGGAGGAAGAGACCCAGTACTTC. Residues: CASSLREEETQYF.

In its sample, this clonotype was seen many times. In nucleotides, the CDR3 is TGTGCCACCAGCAGGCTACTAGCGGCAAACGAGCAGTACTTC. Protein: CATSRLLAANEQYF. The chain has TRBV15 and TRBJ2-7; 8 bases align to TRBD2. V lost 3 bases, J lost 5 bases, and 6 bases stayed unmatched. The CDR3 runs to 14 residues. Germline V lookup: CDR1 LNHNV, CDR2 YYDKDF (reference sequence).

V and J are TRBV29-1 and TRBJ2-1; D might be TRBD1 (5 bases). V lost 5 bases and J lost 9, with 17 bases in between. CDR3 size: 13 residues. Germline V gene lookup returns CDR1 SQVTM and CDR2 ANQGSEA. Written as DNA, the CDR3 is TGCAGCGTTATCAAGGGGCACATTCGTGAGCAGTTCTTC. Residues: CSVIKGHIREQFF.

The gene calls are TRBV12-3 or TRBV12-4 and TRBJ2-7; D not resolved. The CDR3 has 12 residues. The V and J ends lost 1 base and 7 bases respectively, with 8 bases between them. CDR3 coding DNA: TGTGCCAGCAGTTTAGGGCCGCGAGAGCAGTACTTC. Translation gives CASSLGPREQYF.

This clonotype has a handful of counts. The V call is TRBV2, the J call TRBJ1-4; a possible D gene is TRBD1 (6 bases). The germline gives CDR1 SNHLY, CDR2 FYNNEI. The CDR3 has 13 residues. Trimming shortened V by 4 bases and J by 8 bases, and 11 bases separated the two germline ends. The CDR3: CASSAEDREKLFF. In DNA, the CDR3 is TGTGCCAGCAGTGCCGAAGACAGGGAAAAACTGTTTTTT.

The chain combines TRBV5-1 with TRBJ2-7; 9 bases are shared with TRBD2. Per germline, CDR1 SGHRS and CDR2 YFSETQ. This CDR3 comprises 16 residues. V dropped 0 bases and J dropped 6; count of bases not matched to a gene: 10. The CDR3 DNA sequence: TGCGCCAGCAGCTTGGCCCTAGCGGGACTCGCCGGCGAGCAGTACTTC. Its translation is CASSLALAGLAGEQYF.

With regard to this clonotype: At one of its ends the junction is not consistent with the germline gene, which may arise from a read error. The J gene is TRBJ1-1, the V gene TRBV18, with TRBD1 identical over 7 bases. Germline CDR1 reads KGHSH; CDR2 reads LQKENI. CDR3 length: 15 residues. The DNA for the CDR3 is TGTGCCAGCTTACCACGTCTTCAGGGGGACACTGAAGCTTTCTTT. Its translation is CASLPRLQGDTEAFF.

This clonotype has only a few counts. The V call is TRBV20-1, the J call TRBJ2-1, with D unclear. CDR1 is DFQATT, CDR2 SNEGSKA, per germline (reference sequence). The CDR3 has 15 amino acids. The germline V and J ends were trimmed by 0 bases and 4 bases, with 13 bases remaining between them. This CDR3 is CSARDAQPGYNEQFF. DNA of the CDR3: TGCAGTGCTAGAGATGCGCAGCCCGGATACAATGAGCAGTTCTTC.

This clonotype has more than one count but fewer than ten. V gene TRBV20-1 combines with J gene TRBJ2-7; possibly TRBD1 for D (6 bases). The ends were cut back, 1 base at V and 2 bases at J, with 12 bases in the middle. Germline values: CDR1 DFQATT, CDR2 SNEGSKA (reference sequence). The CDR3 contains 14 residues. The CDR3 sequence is CSARVRTATYEQYF. DNA of the CDR3: TGCAGTGCTAGAGTTAGGACAGCGACCTACGAGCAGTACTTC.

The chain uses TRBV20-1 and TRBJ2-7; 8 bases are shared with TRBD2. Germline lookup yields CDR1 DFQATT and CDR2 SNEGSKA (reference sequence). J gave up 2 bases and V 3 bases, and 6 bases lay outside the gene matches. There are 14 residues in the CDR3. Written as DNA, the CDR3 is TGCAGTGCTAGGGCTCTAGCGGGCCCCTACGAGCAGTACTTC. The encoded protein is CSARALAGPYEQYF.

The V and J genes are TRBV10-2 and TRBJ2-2, with D uncertain. V was shortened by 1 base and J by 5 bases, with 5 bases between the two germline ends. This CDR3 has 13 residues. The germline CDR1 and CDR2 sequences are WSHSY and SAAADI. The CDR3 DNA is TGCGCCAGCAGTGAGTTAGGGACCGGGGAGCTGTTTTTT. It specifies CASSELGTGELFF.

The sample holds a few counts of this clonotype. The gene calls are TRBV7-2 and TRBJ2-3; TRBD1 agrees at 8 bases. V shed 3 bases and J 4 bases; nucleotides not matched to a gene: 3. The germline CDR1 and CDR2 sequences are SGHTA and FQGNSA. This CDR3 has 14 amino acids. As DNA, the CDR3 is TGTGCCAGCAGCTTGCAGGGGGCGTCAGATACGCAGTATTTT. This codes for CASSLQGASDTQYF.

This clonotype was found a few times. Written as DNA, the CDR3 is TGTGCCAGCAGTTTAGCACTAGCGGGGAATGAGCAGTTCTTC. Its translation is CASSLALAGNEQFF. J is TRBJ2-1 and V is TRBV12-3 or TRBV12-4; 10 bases are shared with TRBD2. The V segment lost 0 bases and the J segment 7 bases; nucleotides outside the gene matches: 0. This CDR3 spans 14 amino acids.

This clonotype was observed a few times. The chain joins TRBV20-1 to TRBJ2-3; D gene ambiguous. The CDR3 contains 11 residues. Trimming shortened V by 6 bases and J by 6 bases, and 10 bases separated the two germline ends. Germline loops: CDR1 DFQATT, CDR2 SNEGSKA (reference sequence). CDR3 coding DNA: TGCAGTGCCTTTCGCCGGGATACGCAGTATTTT. Translating gives CSAFRRDTQYF.